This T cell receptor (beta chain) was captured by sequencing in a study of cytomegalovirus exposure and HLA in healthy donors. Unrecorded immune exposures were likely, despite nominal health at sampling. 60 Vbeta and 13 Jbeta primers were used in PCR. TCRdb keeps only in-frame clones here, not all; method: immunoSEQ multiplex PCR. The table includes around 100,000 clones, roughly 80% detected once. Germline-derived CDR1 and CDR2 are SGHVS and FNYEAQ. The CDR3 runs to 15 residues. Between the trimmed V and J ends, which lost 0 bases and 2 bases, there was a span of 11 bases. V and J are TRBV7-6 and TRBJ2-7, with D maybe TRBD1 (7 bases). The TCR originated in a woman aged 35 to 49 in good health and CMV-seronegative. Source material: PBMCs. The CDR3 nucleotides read TGTGCCAGCAGCTTAGCTCAGGGGGGTACCTACGAGCAGTACTTC. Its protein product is CASSLAQGGTYEQYF.